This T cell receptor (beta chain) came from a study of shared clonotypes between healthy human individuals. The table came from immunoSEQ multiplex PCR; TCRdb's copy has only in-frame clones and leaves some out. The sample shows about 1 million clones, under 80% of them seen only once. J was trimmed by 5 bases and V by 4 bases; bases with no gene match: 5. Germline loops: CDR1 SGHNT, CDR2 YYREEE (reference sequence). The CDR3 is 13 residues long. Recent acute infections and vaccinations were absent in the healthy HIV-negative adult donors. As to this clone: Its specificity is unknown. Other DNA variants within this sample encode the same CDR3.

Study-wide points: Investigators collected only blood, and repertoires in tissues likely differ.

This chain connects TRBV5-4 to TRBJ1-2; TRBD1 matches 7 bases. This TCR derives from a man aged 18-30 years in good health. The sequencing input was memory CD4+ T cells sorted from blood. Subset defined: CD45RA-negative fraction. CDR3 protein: CASSRDRDYGYTF. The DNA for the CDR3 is TGTGCCAGCAGCCGCGACAGGGATTATGGCTACACCTTC.